These T cell receptor beta chains were read from a single sample in a study of T cell responses to AZD1222 COVID-19 vaccine. Sequencing was performed with immunoSEQ multiplex PCR; in TCRdb, only in-frame clones are kept and a portion is missing. The sample lists roughly 56,000 clones; around 81% were seen once. The source was peripheral blood, collected 28 days after the second AZD1222 dose. The receptor source for this set is an adult who received the AZD1222 COVID-19 vaccine. Both conserved end residues are part of each CDR3. Fields, in order: CDR3 length, D gene, V gene, J gene, clone size, CDR3 DNA, CDR3 protein. The D gene is left open where the match is weak. The listing skips clone size in some rows; elsewhere it reads once, few, many or a size class.

CDR3 length: 12
D gene: NA
V gene: TRBV12-3/TRBV12-4
J gene: TRBJ2-1
clone size: once
CDR3 DNA: TGTGCCAGCAGTCCCCGGTCCCATGAGCAGTTCTTC
CDR3 protein: CASSPRSHEQFF

CDR3 length: 18
D gene: NA
V gene: TRBV4-2
J gene: TRBJ1-5
clone size: NA
CDR3 DNA: TGTGCCAGCAGCCTGAGTAGCGCCGGGACTGCTAGCAATCAGCCCCAGCATTTT
CDR3 protein: CASSLSSAGTASNQPQHF

CDR3 length: 13
D gene: NA
V gene: TRBV28
J gene: TRBJ2-7
clone size: NA
CDR3 DNA: TGTGCCAGCAGTCGACAGCATGCCTACGAGCAGTACTTC
CDR3 protein: CASSRQHAYEQYF

CDR3 length: 14
D gene: NA
V gene: TRBV4-3
J gene: TRBJ2-7
clone size: NA
CDR3 DNA: TGCGCCAGCAGCCAAGAACAGGGTTTAGGCGAGCAGTACTTC
CDR3 protein: CASSQEQGLGEQYF

CDR3 length: 14
D gene: TRBD1
V gene: TRBV28
J gene: TRBJ2-7
clone size: NA
CDR3 DNA: TGTGCCAGCAGTCCCGGGACAGGGCGCTACGAGCAGTACTTC
CDR3 protein: CASSPGTGRYEQYF

CDR3 length: 15
D gene: TRBD2
V gene: TRBV2
J gene: TRBJ2-7
clone size: NA
CDR3 DNA: TGTGCCAGCAGTGAAGGACTAGCGGGACTATACGAGCAGTACTTC
CDR3 protein: CASSEGLAGLYEQYF

CDR3 length: 16
D gene: TRBD1
V gene: TRBV28
J gene: TRBJ1-3
clone size: NA
CDR3 DNA: TGTGCCAGCAGTCTTATACAGGGGGCGGGAGGAAACACCATATATTTT
CDR3 protein: CASSLIQGAGGNTIYF

CDR3 length: 13
D gene: NA
V gene: TRBV12-3/TRBV12-4
J gene: TRBJ1-3
clone size: NA
CDR3 DNA: TGTGCCAGCAGTTTAGGGAGCGGAAACACCATATATTTT
CDR3 protein: CASSLGSGNTIYF

CDR3 length: 16
D gene: NA
V gene: TRBV7-2
J gene: TRBJ2-1
clone size: few
CDR3 DNA: TGTGCCATCATCCCAACGGGGCTAGCCGCTGTCAATGAGCAGTTCTTC
CDR3 protein: CAIIPTGLAAVNEQFF

CDR3 length: 15
D gene: NA
V gene: TRBV28
J gene: TRBJ1-4
clone size: NA
CDR3 DNA: TGTGCCAGCAGTTCCTCAGCCCCTGGGGGGGAAAAACTGTTTTTT
CDR3 protein: CASSSSAPGGEKLFF

CDR3 length: 16
D gene: TRBD1
V gene: TRBV19
J gene: TRBJ2-7
clone size: NA
CDR3 DNA: TGTGCCAGTAGTATTGGGGCCGGGACAGGGAACTACGAGCAGTACTTC
CDR3 protein: CASSIGAGTGNYEQYF

CDR3 length: 16
D gene: TRBD1
V gene: TRBV9
J gene: TRBJ1-1
clone size: NA
CDR3 DNA: TGTGCCAGCAGCGAGACCCGGGACAGGGCGAACACTGAAGCTTTCTTT
CDR3 protein: CASSETRDRANTEAFF

CDR3 length: 12
D gene: NA
V gene: TRBV27
J gene: TRBJ2-1
clone size: few
CDR3 DNA: TGTGCCAGCAGTTTTTCCTACAGAGAGCAGTTCTTC
CDR3 protein: CASSFSYREQFF

CDR3 length: 15
D gene: NA
V gene: TRBV5-4
J gene: TRBJ1-6
clone size: NA
CDR3 DNA: TGTGCCAGCAGCGAGCAGAACCTCTATAATTCACCCCTCCACTTT
CDR3 protein: CASSEQNLYNSPLHF

CDR3 length: 14
D gene: NA
V gene: TRBV24-1
J gene: TRBJ2-1
clone size: NA
CDR3 DNA: TGTGCCACCAGTGGCCCTCCTCTATGGGATGAGCAGTTCTTC
CDR3 protein: CATSGPPLWDEQFF

CDR3 length: 16
D gene: TRBD2
V gene: TRBV4-3
J gene: TRBJ2-3
clone size: NA
CDR3 DNA: TGCGCCAGCAGCCTCGGACTAGCGGGAGCCACAGATACGCAGTATTTT
CDR3 protein: CASSLGLAGATDTQYF

CDR3 length: 14
D gene: NA
V gene: TRBV9
J gene: TRBJ1-3
clone size: few
CDR3 DNA: TGTGCCAGCAGCGTAGGTCAGCCAGGAAACACCATATATTTT
CDR3 protein: CASSVGQPGNTIYF

CDR3 length: 16
D gene: NA
V gene: TRBV9
J gene: TRBJ2-3
clone size: NA
CDR3 DNA: TGTGCCAGCAGCCTAGGGGCTGGTTCAGGCACAGATACGCAGTATTTT
CDR3 protein: CASSLGAGSGTDTQYF

CDR3 length: 14
D gene: TRBD2
V gene: TRBV28
J gene: TRBJ2-7
clone size: NA
CDR3 DNA: TGTGCCAGCAGCTGGAGCGGGAGAAGTTACGAGCAGTACTTC
CDR3 protein: CASSWSGRSYEQYF

CDR3 length: 16
D gene: TRBD1
V gene: TRBV5-4
J gene: TRBJ2-7
clone size: NA
CDR3 DNA: TGTGCCAGCAGCTTGGGGGGACAGGGGGAAATCTACGAGCAGTACTTC
CDR3 protein: CASSLGGQGEIYEQYF

CDR3 length: 12
D gene: NA
V gene: TRBV29-1
J gene: TRBJ2-7
clone size: NA
CDR3 DNA: TGCAGCGTTGAAACCCAAGACTACGAGCAGTACTTC
CDR3 protein: CSVETQDYEQYF

CDR3 length: 14
D gene: TRBD2
V gene: TRBV5-1
J gene: TRBJ2-7
clone size: NA
CDR3 DNA: TGCGCCAGCAGCGCTGGGACTAGCAGCTACGAGCAGTACTTC
CDR3 protein: CASSAGTSSYEQYF